The 21 T cell receptor beta chains given below trace back to one sample, sequenced in a study of vaccination and CD4 T cells after COVID-19. Time point: late sampling 161 to 241 days after vaccination in three convalescent patients. TCRdb ran MiXCR on the PCR reads and lists one entry per CDR3 protein. The data show 28,000 or so distinct CDR3 sequences, with roughly 45% seen just once and under 6% held by the top ten. Here the sequenced sample was CD4+ T cells from blood, taken about 7 months after SARS-CoV-2 vaccination. Receptor source: a human donor who had recovered from COVID-19.

V is TRBV7-6 and J is TRBJ2-7; D possibly uses TRBD1 or TRBD2 (5 bases each). Per germline, CDR1 SGHVS and CDR2 FNYEAQ. Trimming cost V 10 bases and J 6 bases, with 13 bases left between them. The CDR3 runs 11 residues. CDR3 sequence reads: CAIKGSSEQYF. The CDR3, as DNA: TGTGCCATCAAGGGGAGTAGCGAGCAGTACTTC.

The gene calls are TRBV7-9 and TRBJ2-3, with 16 bases fitting TRBD2. This CDR3 is built from 18 residues. Germline lookup yields CDR1 SEHNR and CDR2 FQNEAQ (reference sequence). Trimming at V came to 4 bases and at J to 3 bases, leaving 7 bases not matched to a gene. This CDR3 is CASSSGTSGRAGTDTQYF. The CDR3 DNA sequence: TGTGCCAGCAGCTCCGGGACTAGCGGGAGGGCCGGGACAGATACGCAGTATTTT.

The genes are TRBV4-3 and TRBJ2-7; D tentatively reads TRBD1 or TRBD2 (7 bases each). The V end lost 1 base, the J end lost 4 bases, and 14 bases lay between the germline ends. Germline V gene data show CDR1 as LGHNA and CDR2 as YSLEER. The CDR3 is 15 residues long. The CDR3 reads CASSQASGGAYEQYF. CDR3 in DNA: TGCGCCAGCAGCCAAGCTTCAGGGGGGGCTTACGAGCAGTACTTC.

This clonotype has a handful of counts. The rearrangement links TRBV7-2 to TRBJ2-1, with D perhaps matching TRBD2 (5 bases). Germline V CDR1 and CDR2: SGHTA, FQGNSA. The CDR3 totals 13 residues. V was clipped by 0 bases and J by 6 bases, with 6 bases between them. DNA of the CDR3: TGTGCCAGCAGCTTAGCGGGAGTCAATGAGCAGTTCTTC. Protein: CASSLAGVNEQFF.

This clonotype was seen a handful of times. J is TRBJ1-5 and V is TRBV7-2; D may be TRBD1 (6 bases). This CDR3 contains 15 residues. V lost 5 bases and J 7 bases, leaving 18 bases between the germline ends. Per the germline V gene, CDR1 is SGHTA and CDR2 is FQGNSA. CDR3 protein: CASSPGGGAGQPQHF. The CDR3 nucleotides read TGTGCCAGCAGCCCGGGAGGGGGGGCAGGACAGCCCCAGCATTTT.

This sequence joins TRBV18 and TRBJ2-7; TRBD2 is a possible D gene (5 bases). Trimming left V 3 bases short and J 5 bases short, with 14 bases between. CDR1 and CDR2 (germline): KGHSH, LQKENI. This CDR3 region has 14 residues. CDR3 sequence (DNA): TGTGCCAGCTCACCTAGCACTAGTCGCCACGAGCAGTACTTC. Residues: CASSPSTSRHEQYF. Full variable domain (missing parts from reference TRBV18 and TRBJ2-7): NAGVMQNPRHLVRRRGQEARLRCSPMKGHSHVYWYRQLPEEGLKFMVYLQKENIIDESGMPKERFSAEFPKEGPSILRIQQVVRGDSAAYFCASSPSTSRHEQYFGPGTRLTVT.

The rearrangement links TRBV6-1 to TRBJ2-2; the match to TRBD2 covers 15 bases. V trimming: 9 bases; J trimming: 7 bases; junction bases outside the gene matches: 9. CDR1 MNHNS and CDR2 SASEGT come from the germline V gene. CDR3 size: 16 residues. CDR3: CASSGLAGGYIGELFF. CDR3 in DNA: TGTGCCAGTTCAGGACTAGCGGGAGGGTATATCGGGGAGCTGTTTTTT.

By sample fraction, this clonotype is medium-sized. The chain employs TRBV6-4 and TRBJ2-1; 9 bases agree with TRBD1. The CDR3 is 15 residues long. Germline loops: CDR1 MRHNA, CDR2 SNTAGT. After removal of 0 bases from V and 3 bases from J, the junction contained 0 bases not matched to a gene. The CDR3 DNA reads TGTGCCAGCAGTGACTCGACAGGGGGCTACAATGAGCAGTTCTTC. Translated, it gives CASSDSTGGYNEQFF.

The J gene is TRBJ1-1, the V gene TRBV7-9; 8 positions match TRBD1. Losses at the gene ends were 8 bases for V and 1 base for J; bases not matched to a gene: 6. This CDR3 has 14 amino acids. In germline, CDR1 is SEHNR, CDR2 FQNEAQ (reference sequence). As DNA, the CDR3 is TGTGCCAGCGGTGCCACAGGGGGGAACACTGAAGCTTTCTTT. Translating gives CASGATGGNTEAFF.

The chain is built from TRBV20-1 and TRBJ2-7, with 7 nucleotides matching TRBD2. Germline V lookup: CDR1 DFQATT, CDR2 SNEGSKA (reference sequence). The CDR3 spans 14 residues. V lost 5 bases to trimming and J lost 0 bases; unmatched junction nucleotides: 7. This chain's CDR3 is CSADLGGISYEQYF. In DNA, the CDR3 is TGCAGTGCTGACTTGGGGGGGATCTCCTACGAGCAGTACTTC.

The J gene is TRBJ2-7, the V gene TRBV27; unclear D gene. The CDR3 runs 11 residues. Trimming shortened V by 4 bases and J by 3 bases, and 4 bases separated the two germline ends. Germline V lookup: CDR1 MNHEY, CDR2 SMNVEV (reference sequence). CDR3 sequence reads: CASSSRYEQYF. The CDR3 DNA is TGTGCCAGCAGTTCCCGCTACGAGCAGTACTTC.

This chain links TRBV2 with TRBJ2-7; D unresolved. Germline lookup yields CDR1 SNHLY and CDR2 FYNNEI. With 3 bases removed from V and 2 bases from J, the gap between germline ends came to 11 bases. The length of the CDR3 is 14 residues. DNA of the CDR3: TGTGCCAGCAGTGAGGGCAGGTGGCCCTACGAGCAGTACTTC. It is translated as CASSEGRWPYEQYF.

This clonotype is medium-sized. This sequence joins TRBV20-1 and TRBJ2-3, with a possible D match to TRBD2 (5 bases). V lost 4 bases, J lost 4 bases, and 18 bases lay in between. Germline lookup yields CDR1 DFQATT and CDR2 SNEGSKA (reference sequence). CDR3 length equals 15 residues. In DNA form, the CDR3 reads TGCAGTGCTATCGTCGGGGTAGCGAGTTCAGATACGCAGTATTTT. Amino acid sequence: CSAIVGVASSDTQYF.

This rearrangement joins TRBV20-1 to TRBJ2-3; no clear D gene. CDR3 size: 12 residues. V lost 5 bases and J lost 2, with 8 bases in between. The germline V gene encodes CDR1 DFQATT and CDR2 SNEGSKA (reference sequence). CDR3 sequence reads: CSAGQITDTQYF. CDR3 sequence (DNA): TGCAGTGCTGGCCAGATCACAGATACGCAGTATTTT.

The chain uses TRBV7-6 and TRBJ1-5; D not certain. The length of the CDR3 is 14 residues. CDR1 is SGHVS and CDR2 is FNYEAQ in the germline V gene. Trimming shortened V by 3 bases and J by 7 bases, and 13 bases separated the two germline ends. The CDR3 coding sequence is TGTGCCAGCAGCTTTGGCGGCAAGGAGCAGCCCCAGCATTTT. This codes for CASSFGGKEQPQHF.

This clonotype was recorded a few times. Its ends do not fully match the called genes, so a read error is possible. CDR3 DNA: TGTGCTAGCAGCTTAGGCTCCACTAGGAGAGAGACCCAGTACTTC. Translated: CASSLGSTRRETQYF. The J gene is TRBJ2-5, the V gene TRBV7-7, with D possibly matching TRBD2 (5 bases). Germline CDR1 is SSHAT and CDR2 is FNYEAQ (reference sequence). CDR3 length: 15 residues.

The chain carries TRBV20-1 and TRBJ1-1; no definite D call. The CDR3 is 14 amino acids. Trimming removed 5 bases at V and 5 bases at J, with 18 bases between. Germline V gives CDR1 DFQATT, CDR2 SNEGSKA (reference sequence). The CDR3 spells CSAHDMSGGTEAFF. The CDR3 nucleotides are TGCAGTGCTCATGACATGTCGGGAGGGACTGAAGCTTTCTTT.

CDR3 region: CASTPYWGTSGIDEQFF. CDR3 DNA: TGTGCCAGCACCCCGTATTGGGGGACTAGCGGGATCGATGAGCAGTTCTTC. The V call is TRBV6-4, the J call TRBJ2-1, with TRBD2 identical over 13 bases. With V trimmed by 7 bases and J by 8 bases, 14 bases remained unmatched. The CDR3 has 17 residues. Looked up from germline, CDR1 is MRHNA and CDR2 is SNTAGT.

The chain links TRBV27 to TRBJ2-2; D is undetermined. The V gene lost 3 bases and the J gene lost 4 bases, with 9 bases spanning the gap. CDR1 is MNHEY, CDR2 SMNVEV, per germline (reference sequence). This CDR3 comprises 14 residues. The CDR3 region has the DNA TGTGCCAGCAGTTTTTCCCGGTCCACCGGGGAGCTGTTTTTT. Encoded protein: CASSFSRSTGELFF.

This clonotype has a handful of counts. This chain uses TRBV20-1 with TRBJ2-3; TRBD2 aligns across 8 bases. This CDR3 contains 14 residues. J was trimmed by 4 bases and V by 6 bases; bases with no gene match: 9. The V gene's germline CDR1 is DFQATT and CDR2 SNEGSKA (reference sequence). In nucleotides, the CDR3 is TGCAGTGCGAGACGCGGGAGGCTGGCAGATACGCAGTATTTT. It codes for CSARRGRLADTQYF.

The chain uses TRBV19 and TRBJ2-1, with D possibly TRBD2 on 6 matching bases. Trimming stripped 3 bases from V and 8 bases from J, with 23 bases between. The CDR3 sequence is 17 residues long. CDR1 LNHDA and CDR2 SQIVND come from the germline V gene (reference sequence). DNA of the CDR3: TGTGCCAGTAGTATCCCGCCAGGAGGGGCGGACCCGTATGAGCAGTTCTTC. This translates into CASSIPPGGADPYEQFF.